This T cell receptor (beta chain) was sequenced for a study of early T cells in non-severe SARS-CoV-2 infection. Across the whole study: Sequencing of bulk RNA from unsorted whole blood was done, without chain pairing.

In germline, CDR1 is SGHTA, CDR2 FQGTGA. After removal of 5 bases from V and 2 bases from J, the junction contained 10 bases not matched to a gene. The CDR3 has 16 amino acids. Individual cDNA molecules received unique molecular identifiers during library preparation. TCRdb fed the 5' RACE reads into MiXCR, producing one record per CDR3 protein. The sample shows some 97,000 distinct CDR3 sequences, approximately 11% of them seen only once. With respect to this clonotype: The target antigen is unknown.

Study-level findings and limits: VDJdb-based matching was biased toward anti-spike CD8 responses and missed private and CD4 specificities.

This chain uses TRBV7-3 with TRBJ2-3, with TRBD2 matching over 7 bases. The sequence came from an adult who was a healthcare worker with PCR-confirmed SARS-CoV-2 infection or an uninfected control (not recorded which). Here the sequenced sample was whole blood, taken at baseline. The CDR3 DNA reads as TGTGCCAGCAGCCTCCGGGGACTAACCTCCACAGATACGCAGTATTTT. Amino acid sequence: CASSLRGLTSTDTQYF.